Below are 16 T cell receptor beta chains sequenced from a single sample in a study of cytomegalovirus exposure and HLA in healthy donors. PCR was performed using 60 Vbeta and 13 Jbeta primers. The table came from immunoSEQ multiplex PCR; TCRdb's copy has only in-frame clones and leaves some out. The sample holds approximately 140,000 clones, about 64% seen once. The sequencing input was PBMCs. The receptors derive from a woman aged 60-75 years in good health and CMV-seropositive.

The J gene is TRBJ2-2, the V gene TRBV4-3; D call uncertain. Trimming took 1 base from V and 1 from J, leaving 10 bases between them. Germline loops: CDR1 LGHNA, CDR2 YSLEER. This CDR3 contains 16 residues. CDR3 sequence reads: CASSQGSLENTGELFF. CDR3 nucleotides: TGCGCCAGCAGCCAAGGCTCATTAGAGAACACCGGGGAGCTGTTTTTT.

CDR3 amino acids: CSVAQTGANVLTF. The CDR3, as DNA: TGCAGCGTTGCACAAACTGGGGCCAACGTCCTGACTTTC. The rearrangement uses TRBV29-1 and TRBJ2-6, with D uncertain. The CDR3 is made up of 13 amino acids. The germline CDR1 and CDR2 sequences are SQVTM and ANQGSEA. Trimming took off 4 bases at V and 2 bases at J, with 6 bases between the two ends. The full variable domain, completed using reference TRBV29-1 and TRBJ2-6, is SAVISQKPSRDICQRGTSLTIQCQVDSQVTMMFWYRQQPGQSLTLIATANQGSEATYESGFVIDKFPISRPNLTFSTLTVSNMSPEDSSIYLCSVAQTGANVLTFGAGSRLTVL.

This chain connects TRBV4-3 to TRBJ1-2; a weak D match, TRBD1 (5 bases). Germline-derived CDR1 and CDR2 are LGHNA and YSLEER. V lost 5 bases and J lost 7, with 14 bases in between. The CDR3 is 13 residues long. The CDR3 nucleotides are TGCGCCAGCAGCTCCGTTGGGGGGGTTGGCTACACCTTC. It is translated as CASSSVGGVGYTF.

This chain joins TRBV18 and TRBJ1-1, with 10 bases fitting TRBD1. Per germline, CDR1 KGHSH and CDR2 LQKENI. The CDR3 has 15 amino acids. The junction had 9 bases not matched to a gene; V was cut back by 4 bases and J by 7 bases. The CDR3 DNA is TGTGCCAGCTCACGGGACAGGGGTAATCCACATGAAGCTTTCTTT. Protein sequence: CASSRDRGNPHEAFF.

This chain uses TRBV2 with TRBJ1-2; 8 nucleotides agree with TRBD1. From germline, CDR1 is SNHLY and CDR2 FYNNEI. The CDR3 runs 15 residues. The ends lost 1 base at V and 7 bases at J; junction bases unmatched: 8. The CDR3 DNA reads as TGTGCCAGCAGTGAAGTTGCGGCAGGGGGCTCTGGCTACACCTTC. Protein: CASSEVAAGGSGYTF.

CDR3 sequence: CASSSLMGQQETQYF. For the CDR3, the DNA is TGTGCCAGCAGCTCCCTCATGGGCCAACAAGAGACCCAGTACTTC. V and J are TRBV7-2 and TRBJ2-5; D unclear. The CDR3 is made up of 15 amino acids. V shed 4 bases and J shed 2 bases, with 14 bases lying between them. Germline V lookup: CDR1 SGHTA, CDR2 FQGNSA. The variable domain in full, with the rest retrieved from reference TRBV7-2 and TRBJ2-5, is GAGVSQSPSNKVTEKGKDVELRCDPISGHTALYWYRQSLGQGLEFLIYFQGNSAPDKSGLPSDRFSAERTGGSVSTLTIQRTQQEDSAVYLCASSSLMGQQETQYFGPGTRLLVL.

The chain employs TRBV28 and TRBJ2-5; D is possibly TRBD1 (6 bases). Trimming shortened V by 3 bases and J by 1 base, and 12 bases separated the two germline ends. Germline V gene sequence: CDR1 MDHEN, CDR2 SYDVKM. This CDR3 contains 15 residues. CDR3 in amino acids: CASSLVGAAQETQYF. DNA of the CDR3: TGTGCCAGCAGTTTGGTGGGGGCGGCCCAAGAGACCCAGTACTTC.

In this sample, this clone turned up once. This chain uses TRBV11-2 with TRBJ2-3; 12 nucleotides line up with TRBD2. The CDR3 consists of 16 residues. Germline V gene sequence: CDR1 SGHAT, CDR2 FQNNGV. Unmatched junction bases numbered 4, after V lost 0 bases and J lost 6 bases. CDR3 in amino acids: CASSLELAGGSDTQYF. CDR3 in DNA: TGTGCCAGCAGCTTAGAACTAGCGGGGGGATCTGATACGCAGTATTTT. The full variable domain, in which reference TRBV11-2 and TRBJ2-3 provide the parts outside the CDR3, is EAGVAQSPRYKIIEKRQSVAFWCNPISGHATLYWYQQILGQGPKLLIQFQNNGVVDDSQLPKDRFSAERLKGVDSTLKIQPAKLEDSAVYLCASSLELAGGSDTQYFGPGTRLTVL.

The chain combines TRBV18 with TRBJ1-1; no clear D gene. The CDR3 runs 14 residues. V gave up 3 bases and J gave up 1 base, with 9 bases separating them. Germline V gene data show CDR1 as KGHSH and CDR2 as LQKENI. The CDR3 loop is CASSPTPGNTEAFF. CDR3 in DNA: TGTGCCAGCTCACCTACTCCCGGGAACACTGAAGCTTTCTTT.

The chain is built from TRBV28 and TRBJ1-1; the match to TRBD1 covers 9 bases. Trimming at V came to 6 bases and at J to 6 bases, leaving 11 bases not matched to a gene. This CDR3 contains 15 residues. Germline V gene data show CDR1 as MDHEN and CDR2 as SYDVKM. The DNA for the CDR3 is TGTGCCAGCAGCTCGCCCCGGGACAGGGTTGCTGAAGCTTTCTTT. Protein: CASSSPRDRVAEAFF.

The chain carries TRBV6-4 and TRBJ2-3; TRBD2 aligns across 9 bases. Per germline, CDR1 MRHNA and CDR2 SNTAGT. This CDR3 has 16 amino acids. The ends lost 6 bases at V and 4 bases at J; junction bases unmatched: 11. Here the CDR3 DNA reads TGTGCCAGCAGCCCTTTCGGCGGGAGGGTCTCAGATACGCAGTATTTT. Protein: CASSPFGGRVSDTQYF.

The chain recombines TRBV4-1 with TRBJ2-5, with a tentative D call TRBD2 (5 bases). Trimming removed 4 bases from V and 6 bases from J, with 15 bases in between. CDR1 and CDR2 from the germline V gene are MGHRA and YSYEKL. The length of the CDR3 is 14 residues. CDR3 nucleotide sequence: TGCGCCAGCAGCCCATTAACCGGGGTTCAGACCCAGTACTTC. It translates to CASSPLTGVQTQYF.

The chain links TRBV5-4 to TRBJ1-1; 11 positions agree with TRBD1. The CDR3 has 17 residues. Germline values: CDR1 SGHNT, CDR2 YYREEE (reference sequence). V lost 4 bases, J lost 10 bases, and 18 bases stayed unmatched. The CDR3 region is CASSRDPNPGQGASAFF. In DNA form, the CDR3 reads TGTGCCAGCAGCCGTGACCCTAATCCCGGACAGGGGGCATCAGCTTTCTTT.

The rearrangement links TRBV6-6 to TRBJ1-2; no definite D call. Germline loops: CDR1 MNHNY, CDR2 SVGAGI (reference sequence). Trimming shortened V by 0 bases and J by 4 bases, and 6 bases separated the two germline ends. There are 13 residues in the CDR3. The CDR3 DNA sequence: TGTGCCAGCAGTTACTCGGAGGGCTATGGCTACACCTTC. Amino acid sequence: CASSYSEGYGYTF.

V is TRBV5-4 and J is TRBJ1-3; D perhaps matches TRBD1 (6 bases). This CDR3 contains 15 residues. Per germline, CDR1 SGHNT and CDR2 YYREEE (reference sequence). V lost 3 bases and J lost 2, with 12 bases in between. The CDR3 nucleotides read TGTGCCAGCAGCTCCCAAACAGGGCCTGGAAACACCATATATTTT. It codes for CASSSQTGPGNTIYF.

The chain combines TRBV18 with TRBJ2-1; 13 nucleotides align to TRBD2. CDR1 is KGHSH, CDR2 LQKENI, per germline. With 4 bases clipped from V and 8 bases from J, the junction kept 8 bases outside the gene matches. The CDR3 totals 16 residues. CDR3 in DNA: TGTGCCAGCTCACTACTAGCGGGAGGGCCAGTTGATGAGCAGTTCTTC. Protein product: CASSLLAGGPVDEQFF.